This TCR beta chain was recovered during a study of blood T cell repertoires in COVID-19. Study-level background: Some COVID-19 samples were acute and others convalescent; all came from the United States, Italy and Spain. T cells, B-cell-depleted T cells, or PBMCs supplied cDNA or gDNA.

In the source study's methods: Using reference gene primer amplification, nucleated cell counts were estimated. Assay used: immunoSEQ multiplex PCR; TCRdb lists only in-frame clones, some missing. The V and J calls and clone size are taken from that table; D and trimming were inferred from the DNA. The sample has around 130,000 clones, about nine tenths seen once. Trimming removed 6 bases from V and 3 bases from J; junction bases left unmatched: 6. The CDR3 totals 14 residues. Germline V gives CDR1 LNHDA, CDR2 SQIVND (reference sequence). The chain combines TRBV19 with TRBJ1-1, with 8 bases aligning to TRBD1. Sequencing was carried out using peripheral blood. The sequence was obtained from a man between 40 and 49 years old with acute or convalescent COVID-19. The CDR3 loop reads CASRAGGRDTEAFF. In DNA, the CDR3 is TGTGCCAGTAGGGCAGGGGGCCGGGACACTGAAGCTTTCTTT.